Presented here are 11 T cell receptor beta chains from one specimen sequenced in a study of T-cell memory formation after mild COVID-19 (TCRdb year 2021). Libraries were prepared through 5' RACE. The sample was run on an Illumina NovaSeq 6000. TCRdb reran the public reads through fastp at Q25 and MiXCR, keeping productive beta chains. Each CDR3 protein gets just one entry, which takes the most common genes and DNA from the rows behind it. This sample comprises about 240,000 distinct CDR3 sequences, approximately 9% of them detected only once. The ten biggest clones cover 20% to 25% of the sample. The sequenced sample consisted of PBMCs or a T cell subset sorted from them (not recorded which). These receptor sequences come from a young man who had mild COVID-19 (a few samples of this study predate the infection). The sample titles of this study are shuffled in the database, so cell type and time point are left out; the donor was told from shared clones.

The rearrangement joins TRBV5-1 to TRBJ1-1, with a possible D match to TRBD1 (6 bases). Germline V CDR1 and CDR2: SGHRS, YFSETQ. Trimming stripped 6 bases from V and 5 bases from J, with 14 bases between. The CDR3 runs to 13 residues. The CDR3 DNA reads TGCGCCAGCACCCTGGGGGCTGCAACTGAAGCTTTCTTT. This codes for CASTLGAATEAFF.

The chain has TRBV15 and TRBJ2-3; 16 bases line up with TRBD2. The CDR3 contains 18 residues. The junction had 3 bases not matched to a gene; V was cut back by 2 bases and J by 1 base. The V gene's germline CDR1 is LNHNV and CDR2 YYDKDF (reference sequence). The CDR3 here is CATSRPGTSGGGTDTQYF. In DNA form, the CDR3 reads TGTGCCACCAGCAGACCTGGGACTAGCGGGGGGGGCACAGATACGCAGTATTTT.

The chain has TRBV15 and TRBJ1-4; D gene uncertain. The V gene's germline CDR1 is LNHNV and CDR2 YYDKDF (reference sequence). Trimming cost V 5 bases and J 0 bases, with 10 bases left between them. The CDR3 is made up of 15 amino acids. CDR3 nucleotides: TGTGCCACCAGCTCGGGCGTGGCAACTAATGAAAAACTGTTTTTT. Its translation is CATSSGVATNEKLFF.

This clonotype was found a few times. This chain joins TRBV6-5 and TRBJ2-5; D remains unclear. The V end lost 5 bases, the J end lost 4 bases, and 11 bases lay between the germline ends. Germline V gives CDR1 MNHEY, CDR2 SVGAGI. CDR3 length: 13 residues. For the CDR3, the DNA is TGTGCCAGCAGTCGCCAGTTGCGAGAGACCCAGTACTTC. It yields the protein CASSRQLRETQYF.

This clonotype was recorded a few times. The chain employs TRBV29-1 and TRBJ2-3, with TRBD2 matching 10 bases. CDR3 length: 15 amino acids. Trimming cost V 1 base and J 8 bases; bases outside gene matches: 9. Per germline, CDR1 SQVTM and CDR2 ANQGSEA. The DNA of the CDR3 is TGCAGCGTTGAAGTCGTAGCGGGGGGCGGGGGTACGCAGTATTTT. This gives the protein CSVEVVAGGGGTQYF.

This clonotype turned up a few times. This chain uses TRBV24-1 with TRBJ1-1, with 7 bases aligning to TRBD1. V lost 5 bases and J lost 10; bases outside the gene matches: 3. The CDR3 is 11 amino acids. The germline V gene has CDR1 KGHDR and CDR2 SFDVKD. The CDR3 nucleotides read TGTGCCACCAGTGGAGCAGGGGGAGCTTTCTTT. Translating it yields CATSGAGGAFF.

This clonotype has a count of ten or more. This chain uses TRBV7-3 with TRBJ2-3; the match to TRBD2 covers 8 bases. CDR1 SGHTA and CDR2 FQGTGA come from the germline V gene. V lost 3 bases and J lost 1; bases outside the gene matches: 3. The CDR3 consists of 15 residues. This CDR3 is CASSFSGDGTDTQYF. DNA for the CDR3: TGTGCCAGCAGCTTTAGCGGGGACGGCACAGATACGCAGTATTTT.

The chain couples TRBV29-1 to TRBJ2-1; D call uncertain. CDR1 is SQVTM, CDR2 ANQGSEA, per germline. Trimming removed 4 bases at V and 8 bases at J, with 6 bases between. This CDR3 has 10 amino acids. The CDR3: CSVGSYEQFF. CDR3 in DNA: TGCAGCGTTGGATCCTATGAGCAGTTCTTC.

This clonotype occurred a few times. The V and J genes are TRBV6-2 or TRBV6-3 and TRBJ2-2; the match to TRBD1 covers 9 bases. Unmatched junction bases numbered 5, after V lost 6 bases and J lost 9 bases. This CDR3 contains 13 residues. CDR1 is MNHEY and CDR2 is SVGEGT in the germline V gene. CDR3 sequence reads: CASRVQGARELFF. DNA for the CDR3: TGTGCCAGCAGAGTACAGGGGGCGCGGGAGCTGTTTTTT.

This clonotype was detected a few times. The V call is TRBV7-8, the J call TRBJ1-4, with 7 nucleotides matching TRBD1. V lost 1 base, J lost 5 bases, and 7 bases stayed unmatched. The CDR3 contains 16 residues. From germline, CDR1 is SGHVS and CDR2 FQNEAQ. CDR3 DNA sequence: TGTGCCAGCAGCTTAGTCGATACAGGGGAAAATGAAAAACTGTTTTTT. Protein sequence: CASSLVDTGENEKLFF.

CDR3 loop: CAWSRQGGRETQYF. CDR3 coding DNA: TGTGCCTGGAGTAGGCAGGGTGGCCGAGAGACCCAGTACTTC. The rearrangement links TRBV30 to TRBJ2-5; possibly TRBD1 for D (5 bases). The CDR3 loop spans 14 amino acids. V was cut by 2 bases and J by 4 bases, with 14 bases left in between. The V gene's germline CDR1 is GTSNPN and CDR2 SVGIG (reference sequence).